The 25 T cell receptor beta chains listed next were all sequenced from one sample in a study of blood T cells in healthy people across ages. For the second PCR, which ran for 7 to 11 cycles, a sample-barcoded 5' primer and a J-beta primer mix were used. TCRdb ran MiXCR on the 5' RACE reads and lists one entry per CDR3 protein. The data hold under 950,000 distinct CDR3 sequences, with 22% observed a single time. The sequenced material came from blood. All receptors come from a man in his 70s in good health.

This rearrangement joins TRBV20-1 to TRBJ1-5; the match to TRBD1 covers 7 bases. CDR1 is DFQATT, CDR2 SNEGSKA, per germline (reference sequence). Trimming at V came to 0 bases and at J to 5 bases, leaving 1 base not matched to a gene. The CDR3 totals 13 residues. In DNA, the CDR3 is TGCAGTGCTAGAGATCAGGGGGATCAGCCCCAGCATTTT. This sequence encodes CSARDQGDQPQHF.

This clonotype was picked up a small number of times. Here the CDR3 DNA reads TGTGCCAGAAGCTTGCCAGGGGAAAATTCACCCCTCCACTTT. Its protein product is CARSLPGENSPLHF. The J gene is TRBJ1-6, the V gene TRBV5-3; perhaps TRBD1 as D (6 bases). TRBV5-3 is recorded as an ORF, its role being uncertain. The CDR3 is made up of 14 amino acids. V lost 1 base, J lost 7 bases, and 9 bases lay in between.

This chain links TRBV5-1 with TRBJ1-2; the D is unclear. V was shortened by 5 bases and J by 6 bases, with 11 bases between the two germline ends. The germline V gene has CDR1 SGHRS and CDR2 YFSETQ. The CDR3 runs 12 residues. The CDR3: CASRIRDNGYTF. The CDR3 nucleotides are TGCGCCAGCAGAATTCGAGACAATGGCTACACCTTC.

A few counts support this clonotype. The chain recombines TRBV7-6 with TRBJ2-5, with 7 positions matching TRBD2. V was clipped by 5 bases and J by 1 base; unmatched bases: 7. The CDR3 loop spans 15 amino acids. Germline CDR1 reads SGHVS; CDR2 reads FNYEAQ. CDR3 region: CASSQSPGGQETQYF. The CDR3 coding sequence is TGTGCCAGCAGCCAAAGTCCGGGGGGCCAAGAGACCCAGTACTTC.

V is TRBV7-9 and J is TRBJ2-1, with TRBD2 as a possible D gene (6 bases). This CDR3 has 17 residues. Germline values: CDR1 SEHNR, CDR2 FQNEAQ (reference sequence). V was clipped by 0 bases and J by 5 bases, with 17 bases between them. CDR3 protein: CASSLALLRETNNEQFF. DNA of the CDR3: TGTGCCAGCAGCTTAGCGCTTTTGCGGGAAACTAACAATGAGCAGTTCTTC.

The CDR3 DNA sequence: TGTGCCAGCAGCTTACGTGGAGGGTCCTACACAGATACGCAGTATTTT. It codes for CASSLRGGSYTDTQYF. The rearrangement uses TRBV13 and TRBJ2-3; weak D call: TRBD2 (6 bases). CDR3 length: 16 residues. Trimming shortened V by 2 bases and J by 2 bases, and 14 bases separated the two germline ends. Germline values: CDR1 PRHDT, CDR2 FYEKMQ (reference sequence).

This clonotype has a count of ten or more. The chain employs TRBV5-1 and TRBJ2-1; 7 bases are shared with TRBD2. The CDR3 spans 14 residues. Germline trimming cut 4 bases from V and 8 bases from J; bases unmatched to any gene: 9. The germline V gene has CDR1 SGHRS and CDR2 YFSETQ. The CDR3 nucleotides are TGCGCCAGCAGCCTCCTAAGACTAGCCGATGAGCAGTTCTTC. Its protein is CASSLLRLADEQFF.

V usage is TRBV13 and J usage is TRBJ2-5; the D gene is possibly TRBD2 (6 bases). This CDR3 contains 16 residues. V was shortened by 2 bases and J by 2 bases, with 15 bases between the two germline ends. CDR1 and CDR2 from the germline V gene are PRHDT and FYEKMQ (reference sequence). CDR3 in amino acids: CASSLYRGTGQETQYF. The CDR3 coding sequence is TGTGCCAGCAGCTTATATCGGGGGACCGGGCAAGAGACCCAGTACTTC.

This clonotype occurred a few times. The V and J genes are TRBV7-9 and TRBJ2-3; D gene ambiguous. The CDR3 runs to 15 residues. The V end was cut by 1 base, the J end by 7 bases, with 15 bases between. CDR1 is SEHNR, CDR2 FQNEAQ, per germline (reference sequence). Here the CDR3 reads CASSLVGVGVNTQYF. DNA of the CDR3: TGTGCCAGCAGCTTAGTGGGTGTTGGCGTAAATACGCAGTATTTT.

The chain is built from TRBV3-1 and TRBJ2-7; D is tentatively TRBD1 or TRBD2 (5 bases each). The CDR3 contains 17 residues. V was shortened by 2 bases and J by 3 bases, with 20 bases between the two germline ends. CDR1 and CDR2 (germline): LGHDT, YNNKEL (reference sequence). In DNA, the CDR3 is TGTGCCAGCAGCCAAACGAGGTATCGGGGACCTGACTACGAGCAGTACTTC. Translating it yields CASSQTRYRGPDYEQYF.

This clonotype was counted a few times. The chain combines TRBV5-1 with TRBJ1-1, with a weak D call TRBD1 (5 bases). The CDR3 runs 15 residues. CDR1 SGHRS and CDR2 YFSETQ come from the germline V gene. The V gene lost 4 bases and the J gene lost 4 bases, with 17 bases spanning the gap. CDR3 protein: CASSVAGVGGTEAFF. The CDR3 DNA is TGCGCCAGCAGCGTAGCGGGGGTGGGCGGCACTGAAGCTTTCTTT.

J is TRBJ1-2 and V is TRBV20-1, with D maybe TRBD1 (5 bases). Deletions cut 6 bases from V and 1 base from J, with 12 bases between. Looked up from germline, CDR1 is DFQATT and CDR2 is SNEGSKA (reference sequence). The CDR3 length is 13 residues. The CDR3 sequence: CSAGGPINYGYTF. The CDR3 DNA is TGCAGTGCGGGGGGACCGATTAACTATGGCTACACCTTC.

The V call is TRBV12-3 or TRBV12-4, the J call TRBJ1-6; 8 bases agree with TRBD1. J lost 6 bases, V lost 2 bases, and 9 bases had no gene match. This CDR3 is built from 17 residues. CDR3 amino acids: CASSLSPGGLINSPLHF. The CDR3 DNA reads TGTGCCAGCAGTTTAAGTCCAGGGGGCTTGATTAATTCACCCCTCCACTTT.

In the case of this clonotype: The CDR3 does not close with the conserved phenylalanine or tryptophan, likely indicating a read error. The V and J genes are TRBV15 and TRBJ2-1, with D perhaps matching TRBD2 (6 bases). The V gene lost 0 bases and the J gene lost 2 bases, with 14 bases spanning the gap. The CDR3 loop spans 17 amino acids. The germline gives CDR1 LNHNV, CDR2 YYDKDF (reference sequence). CDR3 DNA: TGTGCCACCAGCAGAGAAGTCGGGAGTGGGACCTACAATGAGCAGTTCTTA. It is translated as CATSREVGSGTYNEQFL.

This clonotype has just a few counts. One end of the junction is discordant with germline, which a read error may explain. This chain links TRBV6-5 with TRBJ1-1, with 10 positions matching TRBD1. Germline V gene lookup returns CDR1 MNHEY and CDR2 SVGAGI. The CDR3 totals 14 residues. CDR3 nucleotide sequence: TGTGCCAGCAGAGAGACAGGGGGCGGTACTGAAGCCTTCTTT. Protein product: CASRETGGGTEAFF.

V gene TRBV7-2 combines with J gene TRBJ1-5; D is undetermined. Germline V gene data show CDR1 as SGHTA and CDR2 as FQGNSA. V dropped 0 bases and J dropped 7 bases, with 7 bases sitting between them. The CDR3 totals 13 residues. The CDR3 DNA is TGTGCCAGCAGCTTAGCGGACGGGCAGCCCCAGCATTTT. It yields the protein CASSLADGQPQHF. The variable domain in full, with the rest retrieved from reference TRBV7-2 and TRBJ1-5, is GAGVSQSPSNKVTEKGKDVELRCDPISGHTALYWYRQSLGQGLEFLIYFQGNSAPDKSGLPSDRFSAERTGGSVSTLTIQRTQQEDSAVYLCASSLADGQPQHFGDGTRLSIL.

The V and J genes are TRBV12-3 or TRBV12-4 and TRBJ2-3; the D gene is possibly TRBD1 (6 bases). Trimming cost V 1 base and J 1 base, with 12 bases left between them. This CDR3 has 16 amino acids. CDR3 DNA sequence: TGTGCCAGCAGTTTAGGGGGACAACCCGGCACAGATACGCAGTATTTT. Translated: CASSLGGQPGTDTQYF.

This clonotype has just a few counts. The V call is TRBV11-2, the J call TRBJ1-3; TRBD1 might be the D (5 bases). Trimming pared 5 bases from V and 4 bases from J, leaving 12 bases between. This CDR3 has 14 amino acids. Per the germline V gene, CDR1 is SGHAT and CDR2 is FQNNGV. CDR3 in amino acids: CASSGTRSGNTIYF. Here the CDR3 DNA reads TGTGCCAGCAGCGGGACTAGGAGCGGAAACACCATATATTTT.

This clonotype has ten or more counts. The chain combines TRBV29-1 with TRBJ2-5; 9 bases are a match to TRBD1. CDR1 is SQVTM and CDR2 is ANQGSEA in the germline V gene. Trimming cost V 7 bases and J 2 bases; bases outside gene matches: 5. There are 13 residues in the CDR3. The CDR3 sequence is CSAMTGGQETQYF. The CDR3 DNA follows: TGCAGCGCCATGACAGGGGGTCAAGAGACCCAGTACTTC.

Only a few counts were recorded for this clonotype. This rearrangement joins TRBV15 to TRBJ2-1, with a possible D match to TRBD2 (5 bases). This CDR3 is 15 amino acids long. Germline CDR1 is LNHNV and CDR2 is YYDKDF (reference sequence). V was trimmed by 0 bases and J by 6 bases, leaving 12 bases between them. This CDR3 reads CATSRDWNSVNEQFF. The DNA of the CDR3 is TGTGCCACCAGCAGAGATTGGAATAGCGTCAATGAGCAGTTCTTC.

A few counts support this clonotype. This chain links TRBV5-1 with TRBJ2-7; D gene unclear. Looked up from germline, CDR1 is SGHRS and CDR2 is YFSETQ. With 4 bases removed from V and 0 bases from J, the gap between germline ends came to 11 bases. The CDR3 runs 14 residues. DNA for the CDR3: TGCGCCAGCAGCCCGCTGGTCAACTCCTACGAGCAGTACTTC. Translation gives CASSPLVNSYEQYF.

This clonotype was detected a few times. The rearrangement joins TRBV7-2 to TRBJ2-1; D gene unclear. The V and J ends lost 2 bases and 8 bases respectively, with 22 bases between them. CDR1 is SGHTA and CDR2 is FQGNSA in the germline V gene. This CDR3 region has 17 residues. CDR3 sequence reads: CASSLLRNSAVAHEQFF. The CDR3 DNA reads TGTGCCAGCAGCTTACTCAGGAATTCCGCAGTAGCCCATGAGCAGTTCTTC.

This chain links TRBV5-1 with TRBJ1-4; a possible D gene is TRBD1 (5 bases). Germline values: CDR1 SGHRS, CDR2 YFSETQ. The V end was cut by 2 bases, the J end by 7 bases, with 15 bases between. The CDR3 totals 15 residues. CDR3 in DNA: TGCGCCAGCAGCTTATCGGGGCAGGAGGGTGAAAAACTGTTTTTT. It yields the protein CASSLSGQEGEKLFF. The full variable domain, in which reference TRBV5-1 and TRBJ1-4 provide the parts outside the CDR3, is KAGVTQTPRYLIKTRGQQVTLSCSPISGHRSVSWYQQTPGQGLQFLFEYFSETQRNKGNFPGRFSGRQFSNSRSEMNVSTLELGDSALYLCASSLSGQEGEKLFFGSGTQLSVL.

The chain has TRBV28 and TRBJ2-7, with TRBD1 matching 8 bases. V shed 11 bases, J shed 1 base, and the junction held 4 bases outside the gene matches. Looked up from germline, CDR1 is MDHEN and CDR2 is SYDVKM. The CDR3 loop spans 12 amino acids. In DNA, the CDR3 is TGTGCCGCCCACAGGGGGTCCTACGAGCAGTACTTC. Its translation: CAAHRGSYEQYF.

This clonotype appeared once. The CDR3 DNA sequence: TGTGCCATCCCTCTACCCGAGACAGATGGCTACACCTTC. Protein product: CAIPLPETDGYTF. The V call is TRBV28, the J call TRBJ1-2, with D tentatively TRBD1 (5 bases). The germline V gene has CDR1 MDHEN and CDR2 SYDVKM. The CDR3 extends over 13 amino acids. V lost 10 bases to trimming and J lost 6 bases, with 18 bases between them.